The clone carrying this TCR beta chain was recorded a few times. The antigen remains undetermined. The sample originates from a study of T-cell memory formation after mild COVID-19. Whole-study context: Clusters of TCRs were largely donor specific. Study-level findings and limits: There was a balanced CD4/CD8 profile in clones contracting day 15 to 85, and later expanders leaned CD4+. Second-wave clones with a day 37 peak had unconfirmed SARS-CoV-2 specificity.

TCRdb ran MiXCR on the 5' RACE reads and lists one entry per CDR3 protein. The sample includes over 55,000 distinct CDR3 sequences, 9% to 9.5% seen only once; the top ten take more than 0.95%. Trimming cost V 0 bases and J 9 bases, with 12 bases left between them. The CDR3 sequence is 14 residues long. The germline CDR1 and CDR2 sequences are LGHNA and YSLEER. This TCR was sampled from a man in his late teens or twenties who had mild COVID-19 (a few samples of this study predate the infection). Cell type and time point are not known. The chain couples TRBV4-3 to TRBJ2-1; no clear D. Source material: PBMCs or a T cell subset sorted from them (not recorded which). The CDR3 DNA is TGCGCCAGCAGCCAAGAAGCCCTCATGGGTGAGCAGTTCTTC. Encoded protein: CASSQEALMGEQFF.